The 8 T cell receptor beta chains below all came from one sample that was sequenced in a study of cytomegalovirus exposure and HLA in healthy donors. It was with 60 Vbeta and 13 Jbeta primers that the PCR ran. Some clones are missing from TCRdb's copy, which holds only in-frame ones; the method was immunoSEQ multiplex PCR. This table holds some 200,000 clones, about 83% found once. The sequenced sample consisted of PBMCs. The receptors were gathered from a girl between 10 and 17 years old in good health and CMV-seronegative.

The CDR3 sequence is CASSPQTGMNEQFF. DNA of the CDR3: TGTGCCAGCAGCCCCCAGACAGGGATGAATGAGCAGTTCTTC. V usage is TRBV9 and J usage is TRBJ2-1; 7 bases map to TRBD1. The CDR3 sequence is 14 residues long. Germline CDR1 reads SGDLS; CDR2 reads YYNGEE. V was clipped by 4 bases and J by 7 bases; unmatched bases: 8.

To note about this clone: The same CDR3 can be traced to other DNA sequences in this sample. The chain couples TRBV5-1 to TRBJ1-2; tentative D call: TRBD1 (5 bases). The CDR3 covers 13 residues. Germline loops: CDR1 SGHRS, CDR2 YFSETQ. V was pared by 0 bases and J by 3 bases, with 6 bases between. The CDR3 coding sequence is TGCGCCAGCAGCTTGGGGGGGGACTATGGCTACACCTTC. Its protein is CASSLGGDYGYTF.

This sequence joins TRBV9 and TRBJ1-1; the D is unclear. Germline V gene sequence: CDR1 SGDLS, CDR2 YYNGEE. Trimming left V 7 bases short and J 3 bases short, with 13 bases between. The CDR3 runs to 13 residues. CDR3 sequence (DNA): TGTGCCAGCGGTTCAGGAGGCGACACTGAAGCTTTCTTT. Encoded protein: CASGSGGDTEAFF.

The CDR3 DNA follows: TGCGCCAGCAGCCGCTGGACAGGCTACACTGAAGCTTTCTTT. Encoded protein: CASSRWTGYTEAFF. V and J are TRBV5-1 and TRBJ1-1, with 7 bases identical to TRBD1. The length of the CDR3 is 14 residues. V was clipped by 4 bases and J by 3 bases; unmatched bases: 6. The germline V gene has CDR1 SGHRS and CDR2 YFSETQ.

The genes are TRBV25-1 and TRBJ2-3; weak D call: TRBD2 (6 bases). The CDR3 has 15 amino acids. Germline CDR1 is MGHDK and CDR2 is SYGVNS. V was pared by 3 bases and J by 8 bases, with 18 bases between. This CDR3 reads CASSDHSGPQGTQYF. The CDR3 DNA follows: TGTGCCAGCAGTGATCATAGCGGACCCCAGGGTACGCAGTATTTT.

This chain links TRBV28 with TRBJ1-2; 8 bases line up with TRBD1. The CDR3 is 13 residues long. The junction had 5 bases not matched to a gene; V was cut back by 6 bases and J by 5 bases. CDR1 is MDHEN, CDR2 SYDVKM, per germline. The CDR3 DNA follows: TGTGCCAGCAGGCCGACAGGGGCTTATGGCTACACCTTC. Translation gives CASRPTGAYGYTF.

The rearrangement uses TRBV7-3 and TRBJ2-3, with D possibly TRBD2 on 5 matching bases. The germline V and J ends were trimmed by 5 bases and 4 bases, with 16 bases remaining between them. This CDR3 has 15 residues. In germline, CDR1 is SGHTA, CDR2 FQGTGA. The CDR3 DNA reads TGTGCCAGCAGCCAGAAGGGAGTTCAGGCAGATACGCAGTATTTT. Translating it yields CASSQKGVQADTQYF.

The rearrangement links TRBV30 to TRBJ1-3, with D uncertain. Per germline, CDR1 GTSNPN and CDR2 SVGIG (reference sequence). The CDR3 runs 15 residues. With 0 bases removed from V and 0 bases from J, the gap between germline ends came to 9 bases. CDR3 coding DNA: TGTGCCTGGAGTGTACTCAAGATCTCTGGAAACACCATATATTTT. Translating gives CAWSVLKISGNTIYF.